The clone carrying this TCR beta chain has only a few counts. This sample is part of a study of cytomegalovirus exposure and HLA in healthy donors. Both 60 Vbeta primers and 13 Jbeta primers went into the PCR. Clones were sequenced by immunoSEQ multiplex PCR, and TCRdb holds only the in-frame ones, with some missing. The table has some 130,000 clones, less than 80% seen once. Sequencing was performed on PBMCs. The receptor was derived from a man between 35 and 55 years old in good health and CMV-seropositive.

This chain's CDR3 is CASRSAGAAETQYF. The DNA for the CDR3 is TGTGCCAGTAGGAGCGCGGGAGCGGCCGAGACCCAGTACTTC. The chain has TRBV19 and TRBJ2-5; 7 bases fit TRBD2. The CDR3 is 14 residues long. J gave up 5 bases and V 6 bases, and 9 bases lay outside the gene matches. Germline CDR1 and CDR2: LNHDA and SQIVND (reference sequence).